This T cell receptor (beta chain) was obtained from a study of blood T cell repertoires in COVID-19. Turning to the study itself: Donors in the United States, Italy and Spain gave samples during acute or convalescent COVID-19. T cells, B-cell-depleted T cells, or PBMCs supplied cDNA or gDNA.

In regard to this clone: Other nucleotide sequences in the sample specify the same CDR3.

There are 12 residues in the CDR3. Germline CDR1 and CDR2: KGHSH and LQKENI. V lost 3 bases and J lost 8; bases outside the gene matches: 3. As handled by the study authors: Cell counts per sample came from amplifying reference gene primers. Libraries were prepared by immunoSEQ multiplex PCR; TCRdb keeps only in-frame clonotypes and omits some of them. V and J calls and clone size are as listed in that table; D and trimming were resolved from the DNA. The sample lists around 110,000 clones; 75% to 95% were seen once. The sequence came from a woman aged 25 to 39 with acute or convalescent COVID-19. This rearrangement joins TRBV18 to TRBJ1-2; 7 nucleotides match TRBD1. What was sequenced was peripheral blood. Written as DNA, the CDR3 is TGTGCCAGCTCACCGGGACAGTACGGCTACACCTTC. Translated, it gives CASSPGQYGYTF.